These 3 T cell receptor beta chains came from one sample sequenced in a study of cytomegalovirus exposure and HLA in healthy donors. Primers for the PCR totalled 60 Vbeta and 13 Jbeta. Profiled with immunoSEQ multiplex PCR; TCRdb holds only in-frame clones, not every one. The sample includes roughly 100,000 clones, roughly three quarters seen only once; the top ten take more than 0.6%. Sequenced input: PBMCs. These receptors all stem from a woman aged 55-69 years in good health and CMV-seronegative.

The table lists this clone with a few counts. The chain carries TRBV6-6 and TRBJ2-7, with 7 bases that match TRBD1. The CDR3 has 16 residues. The junction had 10 bases not matched to a gene; V was cut back by 3 bases and J by 2 bases. CDR1 and CDR2 from the germline V gene are MNHNY and SVGAGI (reference sequence). CDR3 amino acids: CASSYSAGGNPYEQYF. CDR3 sequence (DNA): TGTGCCAGCAGTTATTCGGCAGGGGGTAACCCCTACGAGCAGTACTTC.

This clone was observed once. This chain connects TRBV7-6 to TRBJ2-1, with D perhaps matching TRBD1 (6 bases). The germline gives CDR1 SGHVS, CDR2 FNYEAQ. Trimming left V 0 bases short and J 5 bases short, with 11 bases between. There are 15 residues in the CDR3. The CDR3 DNA reads as TGTGCCAGCAGCTTAGCACAGGGTAGCCACAATGAGCAGTTCTTC. Amino acid sequence: CASSLAQGSHNEQFF.

This clone has more than one count but fewer than ten. The chain has TRBV7-2 and TRBJ2-6, with 11 bases lining up with TRBD1. The length of the CDR3 is 18 residues. V trimming: 5 bases; J trimming: 0 bases; junction bases outside the gene matches: 6. Germline V lookup: CDR1 SGHTA, CDR2 FQGNSA. CDR3 residues: CASSPWGTGGSGANVLTF. The DNA of the CDR3 is TGTGCCAGCAGCCCGTGGGGGACAGGGGGCTCTGGGGCCAACGTCCTGACTTTC.